Here is one TCR beta chain with its context. Its cognate antigen is unknown. The CDR3 extends over 13 amino acids. The germline V gene encodes CDR1 MNHNY and CDR2 SVGAGI (reference sequence). Trimming shortened V by 2 bases and J by 4 bases, and 8 bases separated the two germline ends. The data stem from a study of cytomegalovirus exposure and HLA in healthy donors. PCR primers comprised 60 Vbeta and 13 Jbeta primers. Measured with immunoSEQ multiplex PCR; TCRdb has only the in-frame clones, and not every one. The table records some 180,000 clones, more than 65% of them present only once. Notes on the study in general: In an earlier analysis, about 87% or about 30%: the productive usage of most TCR beta V segments. For TCR beta chains, V- and J-gene trimming was later linked to a missense DCLRE1C variant.

Sequenced sample: PBMCs. The chain links TRBV6-6 to TRBJ2-5; D might be TRBD2 (5 bases). The receptor comes from a man aged 35-49 years in good health and CMV-seropositive. CDR3 nucleotide sequence: TGTGCCAGCAGTTACGGAGGACGAGAGACCCAGTACTTC. Amino acid sequence: CASSYGGRETQYF.